Sequencing of this T cell receptor (beta chain) was carried out in a study of regulatory T cells in long-lasting Graves disease. CDR3 regions were amplified by Arm-PCR using iRepertoire HTBI primers to build TCR beta libraries. TCRdb redid the calling of the multiplex PCR reads with MiXCR, one entry per CDR3 protein. The sample lists hundreds of thousands of distinct CDR3 sequences, 16% occurring once. The time point denotes: newly diagnosed GD, antithyroid drugs for less than 3 months. PBMC-extracted RNA yielded the TCR library. These data were also filed under a second study, of T cells in Graves' hyperthyroidism and ophthalmopathy. That source reports: A first-round RT-PCR of the TCR CDR3 used the HTBI primer set.

The TCR sequence derives from a woman in her 30s with Graves disease. The sequenced sample was peripheral blood mononuclear cells (PBMCs), obtained at new diagnosis, from a patient treated with antithyroid drugs.

The CDR3 sequence: CASSPRPLGTDTQYF. The DNA of the CDR3 is TGTGCCAGCAGCCCGCGGCCTTTGGGGACAGATACGCAGTATTTT. The rearrangement joins TRBV3-1 to TRBJ2-3; D remains unclear. Trimming took 4 bases from V and 3 from J, leaving 14 bases between them. Germline V gives CDR1 LGHDT, CDR2 YNNKEL (reference sequence). The length of the CDR3 is 15 residues.